The rows below give T cell receptor beta chains drawn from one sample of a study of cytomegalovirus exposure and HLA in healthy donors. Only in-frame clones appear in the TCRdb table, and some are missing; sequencing was by immunoSEQ multiplex PCR. Of roughly 60,000 clones in the sample, 65% to 90% were seen once. Sample: PBMCs. All receptors come from a man aged 25-45 years in good health and CMV-seronegative. Each CDR3 is given with its conserved first and last residue. Each record gives: D gene, V gene, J gene, CDR3 length, clone size, CDR3 protein, CDR3 DNA. A D gene is named only where the DNA matches it firmly. Size tells how often a clone was seen (once, few, many) or the class of an expanded clone, and some rows leave it out.

>TRBD1|TRBV4-3|TRBJ1-4|16|once
CASSQKPDRANEKLFF
TGCGCCAGCAGCCAAAAGCCGGACAGGGCGAATGAAAAACTGTTTTTT
>NA|TRBV14|TRBJ2-7|12|NA
CASSLTPMEQYF
TGTGCCAGCAGCCTCACCCCTATGGAGCAGTACTTC
>NA|TRBV7-2|TRBJ2-7|13|NA
CASSSLTGGEQYF
TGTGCCAGCAGCTCCCTGACCGGCGGGGAGCAGTACTTT
>NA|TRBV9|TRBJ2-5|13|NA
CASSVGQQETQYF
TGTGCCAGCAGCGTAGGACAACAAGAGACCCAGTACTTC
>TRBD2|TRBV9|TRBJ2-1|17|NA
CASSVVASGTTYNEQFF
TGTGCCAGCAGCGTAGTGGCTAGCGGGACCACTTACAATGAGCAGTTCTTC
>TRBD2|TRBV7-8|TRBJ2-1|14|NA
CASSLEAGGGEQFF
TGTGCCAGCAGCTTAGAGGCGGGAGGAGGCGAGCAGTTCTTC
>NA|TRBV18|TRBJ2-1|15|NA
CASSPGLPDYNEQFF
TGTGCCAGCTCACCGGGGCTACCCGACTACAATGAGCAGTTCTTC
>NA|TRBV10-1|TRBJ2-1|13|NA
CASPQGTYNEQFF
TGCGCCAGTCCACAGGGAACCTACAATGAGCAGTTCTTC
>NA|TRBV7-7|TRBJ2-5|14|NA
CASSLSRVAETQYF
TGTGCCAGCAGCTTGAGCAGGGTAGCAGAGACCCAGTACTTC
>NA|TRBV7-9|TRBJ1-4|15|NA
CASSRTEPTNEKLFF
TGTGCCAGCAGCAGGACAGAGCCAACTAATGAAAAACTGTTTTTT
>NA|TRBV27|TRBJ2-7|15|NA
CASSFKQAGVYEQYF
TGTGCCAGCAGTTTTAAGCAGGCCGGGGTTTACGAGCAGTACTTC
>TRBD1|TRBV7-9|TRBJ2-7|15|NA
CASSLAGTGGFEQYF
TGTGCCAGCAGCTTAGCCGGGACAGGGGGCTTCGAGCAGTACTTC
>TRBD2|TRBV7-3|TRBJ2-3|15|once
CASSVGTSSADTQYF
TGTGCCAGCAGCGTGGGGACTAGCAGCGCAGATACGCAGTATTTT
>NA|TRBV6-5|TRBJ2-7|13|NA
CASSYRGLGEQYF
TGTGCCAGCAGTTACCGAGGCTTGGGCGAGCAGTACTTC
>NA|TRBV6-1|TRBJ1-2|15|few
CASSGRQDGPYGYTF
TGTGCCAGCAGTGGTCGACAGGATGGACCGTATGGCTACACCTTC
>NA|TRBV27|TRBJ1-5|20|NA
CASSLTPWEGPSYSNQPQHF
TGTGCCAGCAGTTTAACTCCCTGGGAGGGCCCAAGCTATAGCAATCAGCCCCAGCATTTT